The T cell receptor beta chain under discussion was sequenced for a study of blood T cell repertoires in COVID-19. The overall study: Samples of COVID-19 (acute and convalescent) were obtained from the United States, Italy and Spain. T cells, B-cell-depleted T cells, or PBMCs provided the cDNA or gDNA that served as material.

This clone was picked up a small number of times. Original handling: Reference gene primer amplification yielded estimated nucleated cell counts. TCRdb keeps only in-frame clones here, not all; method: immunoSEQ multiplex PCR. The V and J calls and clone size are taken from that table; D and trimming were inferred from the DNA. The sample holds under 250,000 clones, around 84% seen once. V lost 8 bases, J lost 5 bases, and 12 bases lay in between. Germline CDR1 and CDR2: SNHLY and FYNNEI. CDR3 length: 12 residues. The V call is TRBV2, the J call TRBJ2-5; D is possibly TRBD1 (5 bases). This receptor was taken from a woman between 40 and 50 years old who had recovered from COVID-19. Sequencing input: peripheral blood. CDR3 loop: CASSRGTETQYF. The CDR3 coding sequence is TGTGCCAGCTCTAGGGGCACTGAGACCCAGTACTTC. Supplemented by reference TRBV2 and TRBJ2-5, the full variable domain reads EPEVTQTPSHQVTQMGQEVILRCVPISNHLYFYWYRQILGQKVEFLVSFYNNEISEKSEIFDDQFSVERPDGSNFTLKIRSTKLEDSAMYFCASSRGTETQYFGPGTRLLVL.